The source of this T cell receptor beta chain is a study of shared clonotypes between healthy human individuals. Study findings and constraints: Relative to memory subsets, naive subsets generally showed larger estimated richness. Clonotype sharing among donors was thought likely to change with sequencing depth.

All donors were healthy HIV-negative adults lacking recent acute infections or vaccinations. A note on this clone: Antigen specificity is unknown.

Clones were read by immunoSEQ multiplex PCR, and TCRdb kept only the in-frame ones, dropping some. The table lists 1,100,000 or so clones, around 78% of them singletons. The TCR comes from a man between 18 and 35 years old in good health. Some clones in this sample may be carry-over from other donors' samples. The sample comprised memory CD4+ T cells from PBMCs. Subset: CD45RA-negative fraction.

Here the CDR3 DNA reads TGTGCAGCGGGAAACAATGAGCAGTTCTTC. It yields the protein CAAGNNEQFF. This rearrangement joins TRBV6-1 to TRBJ2-1; 7 bases align to TRBD2. The CDR3 is 10 amino acids. Germline CDR1 MNHNS, CDR2 SASEGT.